This passage covers 14 T cell receptor beta chains from one sample sequenced in a study of PD-L1 blockade in urothelial cancer. Measured with immunoSEQ multiplex PCR; TCRdb has only the in-frame clones, and not every one. The sample holds about 79,000 clones, around four fifths seen once. Specified time point: pretreatment peripheral blood. This material consisted of PBMCs, taken around atezolizumab (anti-PD-L1) treatment. Every receptor here comes from a man aged 40-50 years with urothelial cancer.

This clone was recorded a few times. V and J are TRBV5-6 and TRBJ1-2; tentatively, D is TRBD1 (5 bases). V lost 4 bases and J 3 bases, leaving 13 bases between the germline ends. The CDR3 sequence is 14 residues long. Germline-derived CDR1 and CDR2 are SGHDT and YYEEEE. CDR3 in DNA: TGTGCCAGCAGCCTTTGGCCGGGGGACTATGGCTACACCTTC. The encoded protein is CASSLWPGDYGYTF.

The chain links TRBV28 to TRBJ1-4; D ambiguous. Trimming removed 6 bases at V and 5 bases at J, with 4 bases between. CDR3 size: 11 residues. The germline gives CDR1 MDHEN, CDR2 SYDVKM. The CDR3 region has the DNA TGTGCCAGCAGGGAGAATGAAAAACTGTTTTTT. This gives the protein CASRENEKLFF.

This chain joins TRBV5-5 and TRBJ1-2; D may be TRBD1 (5 bases). Germline CDR1 reads SGHKS; CDR2 reads YYEKEE (reference sequence). V was shortened by 4 bases and J by 3 bases, with 16 bases between the two germline ends. This CDR3 has 15 residues. DNA for the CDR3: TGTGCCAGCAGCCCTGGGCAGGGCCTCTACTATGGCTACACCTTC. Translated: CASSPGQGLYYGYTF.

The CDR3: CASSQETGAGYTF. The CDR3 bases are TGCGCCAGCAGCCAAGAGACAGGGGCTGGCTACACCTTC. The chain employs TRBV4-1 and TRBJ1-2, with TRBD1 matching 8 bases. Germline V gives CDR1 MGHRA, CDR2 YSYEKL. The V segment lost 0 bases and the J segment 7 bases; nucleotides outside the gene matches: 1. This CDR3 contains 13 residues.

V usage is TRBV30 and J usage is TRBJ2-6; possible D gene TRBD1, 6 bases. V lost 4 bases and J lost 4, with 11 bases in between. Germline lookup yields CDR1 GTSNPN and CDR2 SVGIG (reference sequence). The CDR3 loop spans 14 amino acids. Written as DNA, the CDR3 is TGTGCCTGGAATGCAGGGGTCGGGGCCAACGTCCTGACTTTC. Amino acid sequence: CAWNAGVGANVLTF.

This clone showed up just once. The chain links TRBV4-1 to TRBJ2-1; D not resolved. V lost 1 base to trimming and J lost 0 bases, with 13 bases between them. The CDR3 totals 17 residues. Germline CDR1 is MGHRA and CDR2 is YSYEKL. CDR3 DNA sequence: TGCGCCAGCAGCCAAGGAGAGATACGGAGCTCCTACAATGAGCAGTTCTTC. Its protein product is CASSQGEIRSSYNEQFF.

This clone has only one observation. V is TRBV19 and J is TRBJ2-2; tentative D call: TRBD1 (5 bases). V dropped 10 bases and J dropped 4 bases, with 10 bases sitting between them. Germline V gene lookup returns CDR1 LNHDA and CDR2 SQIVND (reference sequence). The CDR3 loop spans 12 amino acids. The CDR3 coding sequence is TGTGCCACGCAGACAGTCACCGGGGAGCTGTTTTTT. This sequence encodes CATQTVTGELFF. Full variable domain (rest looked up from reference TRBV19 and TRBJ2-2): DGGITQSPKYLFRKEGQNVTLSCEQNLNHDAMYWYRQDPGQGLRLIYYSQIVNDFQKGDIAEGYSVSREKKESFPLTVTSAQKNPTAFYLCATQTVTGELFFGEGSRLTVL.

The chain links TRBV25-1 to TRBJ2-7, with a tentative D call TRBD2 (6 bases). The germline V gene encodes CDR1 MGHDK and CDR2 SYGVNS. Trimming cost V 5 bases and J 0 bases, with 11 bases left between them. The length of the CDR3 is 14 residues. CDR3 loop: CASSRTAGSYEQYF. CDR3 bases: TGTGCCAGCAGTAGAACAGCGGGCTCCTACGAGCAGTACTTC.

The rearrangement joins TRBV30 to TRBJ1-6, with a possible D match to TRBD1 (5 bases). The V end lost 3 bases, the J end lost 5 bases, and 14 bases lay between the germline ends. From germline, CDR1 is GTSNPN and CDR2 SVGIG (reference sequence). The CDR3 runs 15 residues. The chain's CDR3 is CAWSPGDGHNSPLHF. The CDR3 coding sequence is TGTGCCTGGAGCCCGGGGGACGGACATAATTCACCCCTCCACTTT.

This chain uses TRBV6-6 with TRBJ2-7; the D gene is possibly TRBD2 (7 bases). The germline CDR1 and CDR2 sequences are MNHNY and SVGAGI (reference sequence). V was cut by 6 bases and J by 2 bases, with 14 bases left in between. The CDR3 is 14 residues long. The CDR3 reads CASRPGGRTYEQYF. As DNA, the CDR3 is TGTGCCAGCAGGCCCGGGGGGCGGACCTACGAGCAGTACTTC.

This chain connects TRBV28 to TRBJ2-2; TRBD1 is a possible D gene (5 bases). CDR3 length: 13 residues. V lost 11 bases to trimming and J lost 1 base, with 11 bases between them. Germline CDR1 is MDHEN and CDR2 is SYDVKM. The CDR3 region has the DNA TGTGCCGGAGAAACAGGGAACACCGGGGAGCTGTTTTTT. It translates to CAGETGNTGELFF.

The genes are TRBV6-1 and TRBJ1-2; D uncertain. V was shortened by 9 bases and J by 0 bases, with 8 bases between the two germline ends. There are 12 residues in the CDR3. Germline V gene data show CDR1 as MNHNS and CDR2 as SASEGT. The DNA for the CDR3 is TGTGCCAGTCAGGAAGCTAACTATGGCTACACCTTC. It encodes CASQEANYGYTF.

V and J are TRBV5-6 and TRBJ1-1, with D tentatively TRBD1 (5 bases). The germline V gene encodes CDR1 SGHDT and CDR2 YYEEEE. The ends were cut back, 3 bases at V and 9 bases at J, with 15 bases in the middle. The CDR3 contains 13 residues. The DNA of the CDR3 is TGTGCCAGCAGCTCGTCTAGGGGTGACAAAGCTTTCTTT. This translates into CASSSSRGDKAFF.

This rearrangement joins TRBV15 to TRBJ1-4; D not certain. The CDR3 sequence is 16 residues long. V lost 1 base, J lost 3 bases, and 12 bases lay in between. Per the germline V gene, CDR1 is LNHNV and CDR2 is YYDKDF (reference sequence). As DNA, the CDR3 is TGTGCCACCAGCAGAGTCTATCCGCGGGCTAATGAAAAACTGTTTTTT. This sequence encodes CATSRVYPRANEKLFF.